One TCR beta chain is described in this entry. This clone occurred a few times. What this receptor recognizes is not known. Base qualities are not at hand, and no much larger clone is one base apart. The data belong to a study of blood T cell repertoires in COVID-19 (dated by TCRdb to the early 2020s). At the level of the whole study: Samples covering the acute and convalescent phases of COVID-19 were provided by collaborators in the United States, Italy and Spain. The prospective study material was composed of cDNA or gDNA derived from T cells, B-cell-depleted T cells, or PBMCs. The repertoires were released in a freely available public database meant as a resource for research on the immune response to SARS-CoV-2. Samples were obtained from the ongoing ImmuneRACE study (first 160 participants) and from over 1,000 subjects provided by 6 global collaborators. Nearly every sample came with metadata listing a de-identified subject ID, COVID-19 status, age in years and sex. Deeply sampled blood TCRbeta repertoires from subjects exposed to, actively infected with, or recovered from COVID-19 were included in the dataset. HLA class I and class II types, where available, came from metadata supplied by the sample provider rather than from assay-based typing.

TCRbeta CDR3 regions were amplified from genomic DNA by means of the immunoSEQ Assay, a bias-controlled multiplex PCR. The paper's data handling went like this. The number of nucleated cells in each sample was estimated from the amplification of reference gene primers within the assay. Sequence reads were collapsed and filtered to measure the absolute abundance of every unique TCRbeta CDR3 rearrangement. Productive Simpson clonality was computed per sample as the square root of Simpson's diversity index over productive rearrangements. TCRdb carries this immuneACCESS record with in-frame sequences only. Its versions omit some clonotypes, under half of them owing to an unresolved V gene in the studies checked, with the rest unexplained. V and J calls and clone size are copied from that table; D and trimming were computed from the DNA. The sample table records around 450,000 clones; approximately 90% of these occur just once. Roughly 2% of the sample is held by the ten biggest clonotypes.

V and J lose 5 bases and 0 bases, and a span of 13 bases separates them. Counted from cysteine to phenylalanine, this CDR3 has 16 amino acids. Only the CDR3 portion is preserved as DNA: 48 bases, with reading frame beginning at the first base. The CDR1 and CDR2 encoded by the germline V gene (reference sequence) are MNHEY and SMNVEV. Participants in the prospective study were enrolled through a virtual design, were aged roughly 18 to 95 years, and lived in approximately 25 United States geographic areas. To assign participants to cohorts, the prospective study relied on clinical history that participants themselves reported in a screening survey and a study questionnaire. In the prospective study, mobile phlebotomists collected whole blood, serum and a nasopharyngeal or oropharyngeal swab from each participant. Over an approximately two-month period, participants in the prospective study had the option of providing additional blood draws and questionnaires. Before DNA extraction, prospective study blood samples were shipped either frozen or at room temperature.

On the study overall, not on this receptor specifically: Clinical and demographic metadata were provided uncurated, with the amount varying by source and participant.

The chain couples TRBV27 to TRBJ1-4; the D gene identity is not certain. What was sequenced was PBMCs or T cells enriched from blood (not recorded which). The sequence came from a young woman with acute COVID-19. The DNA sequence follows: TGTGCCAGCAGTCTCAGACTGATTACAACTAATGAAAAACTGTTTTTT. It translates to CASSLRLITTNEKLFF.